This is a list of T cell receptor beta chains from one sample in a study of blood T cell repertoires in COVID-19. Generated by immunoSEQ multiplex PCR, the TCRdb table keeps only in-frame clones and is missing some. The sample lists approximately 98,000 clones; about 90% were seen once. Sequenced input: peripheral blood. Source of these receptors: a human donor in a cohort sampled during active COVID-19. The CDR3 runs from the conserved cysteine through the conserved F or W. A D gene is named only where the DNA matches it firmly. Clone size, where shown, is once, few, many, or a class for clones that have expanded.

size,D,J,V,DNA,CDR3
NA,NA,TRBJ2-7,TRBV20-1,TGCAGTGCTAGTGAGGGAGCCCCCTACGAGCAGTACTTC,CSASEGAPYEQYF
NA,TRBD2,TRBJ2-3,TRBV11-2,TGTGCCAGCAGCCCCCGGGCGGGGGGTGCAGATACGCAGTATTTT,CASSPRAGGADTQYF
NA,TRBD2,TRBJ2-2,TRBV12-5,TGTGCTAGTGGTCGCTGGGAGGGTAGCACCGGGGAGCTGTTTTTT,CASGRWEGSTGELFF
NA,NA,TRBJ2-7,TRBV2,TGTGCCAGCAGTGACGTTACCTACGAGCAGTACTTC,CASSDVTYEQYF
NA,NA,TRBJ1-1,TRBV28,TGTGCCAGCAGTTTTACAGATGCTGGGAACACTGAAGCTTTCTTT,CASSFTDAGNTEAFF
NA,TRBD2,TRBJ2-1,TRBV15,TGTGCCACCAGCAGTGAAGGACTAGCGGGAGAACAGTTCTTC,CATSSEGLAGEQFF
NA,NA,TRBJ2-2,TRBV5-1,TGCGCCAGCAGCGGCGCACCGGGGTTCACCGGGGAGCTGTTTTTT,CASSGAPGFTGELFF
NA,TRBD2,TRBJ2-1,TRBV28,TGTGCCAGCAGTTCCGGGACTAGCGATTCCAATGAGCAGTTCTTC,CASSSGTSDSNEQFF
NA,TRBD2,TRBJ2-5,TRBV11-3,TGTGCCAGCAAGGCTAGCGGGAGTCAAGAGACCCAGTACTTC,CASKASGSQETQYF
NA,NA,TRBJ1-5,TRBV10-2,TGCGCCAGCAGTGTAGGGGTCTTCTCGAGCAATCAGCCCCAGCATTTT,CASSVGVFSSNQPQHF
NA,NA,TRBJ1-2,TRBV6-5,TGTGCCAGCAGTTACGGGGGGGTTGGCTATGGCTACACCTTC,CASSYGGVGYGYTF
NA,TRBD1,TRBJ2-2,TRBV4-1,TGCGCCAGCAGCTACCGTACGGACAGGGTTAACACCGGGGAGCTGTTTTTT,CASSYRTDRVNTGELFF
NA,NA,TRBJ1-2,TRBV4-2,TGTGCCAGCAGCCAAGATTGGCAGGGAGGCGGTGGCTACACCTTC,CASSQDWQGGGGYTF
NA,NA,TRBJ1-3,TRBV19,TGTGCCAGTGAATCGGTCGGGGGTGGTGGAAACACCATATATTTT,CASESVGGGGNTIYF
NA,TRBD2,TRBJ2-1,TRBV4-1,TGCGCCAGCAGCCTTGGGACTAGCGGGAGATCCCACAATGAGCAGTTCTTC,CASSLGTSGRSHNEQFF
once,NA,TRBJ1-1,TRBV19,TGTGCCAGTAGTATAGACAAACGGACCGGGAGAGCCCTCCAAGCTTTCTTT,CASSIDKRTGRALQAFF
NA,NA,TRBJ2-7,TRBV6-2/TRBV6-3,TGTGCCAGCAGTCTAACCCCCTACGAGCAGTACTTC,CASSLTPYEQYF
NA,NA,TRBJ2-7,TRBV19,TGTGCCAGTAGTGGGCCAGGGTCCTCCTACGAGCAGTACTTC,CASSGPGSSYEQYF
NA,TRBD1,TRBJ1-1,TRBV27,TGTGCCACCGTTAGGACAGGGGGCTCCCGTGGGGTAGCTTTCTTT,CATVRTGGSRGVAFF
once,TRBD1,TRBJ2-5,TRBV5-1,TGCGCCAGCAGCCCGGACAGGGGCAGGGAGACCCAGTACTTC,CASSPDRGRETQYF